The rows below give T cell receptor beta chains drawn from one sample of a study of cytomegalovirus exposure and HLA in healthy donors. The method was immunoSEQ multiplex PCR; TCRdb's version includes in-frame clones alone and lacks a portion of them. The sample has around 120,000 clones, around 80% seen once. The sequenced material came from PBMCs. The receptors here all came from a woman aged 45-59 years in good health and CMV-seropositive. CDR3s include the opening cysteine and the closing phenylalanine or tryptophan. The order of the fields is D gene, J gene, V gene, clone size, CDR3 protein, CDR3 DNA. A D gene is named only where the DNA matches it firmly. Rows may omit the clone size; those that give it use once, few, many or a size class.

-	TRBJ1-4	TRBV30	-	CAWSAGTTNEKLFF	TGTGCCTGGAGTGCAGGGACAACTAATGAAAAACTGTTTTTT
TRBD1	TRBJ2-2	TRBV30	once	CAWDRVVAGELFF	TGTGCCTGGGACAGGGTTGTCGCCGGGGAGCTGTTTTTT
-	TRBJ1-5	TRBV19	-	CASSIGGTRSGQPQHF	TGTGCCAGTAGTATAGGTGGGACCCGCAGCGGGCAGCCCCAGCATTTT
-	TRBJ2-7	TRBV20-1	-	CSARHYYEQYF	TGCAGTGCTAGACACTACTACGAGCAGTACTTC
TRBD2	TRBJ2-2	TRBV5-1	-	CASSPRTSGLNTGELFF	TGCGCCAGCAGCCCTAGGACTAGCGGGCTGAACACCGGGGAGCTGTTTTTT
-	TRBJ1-2	TRBV7-9	once	CASSPQNTYGYTF	TGTGCCAGCAGCCCCCAAAACACGTATGGCTACACCTTC
-	TRBJ1-1	TRBV4-2	once	CASSQGWEVRTEAFF	TGTGCCAGCAGCCAAGGGTGGGAGGTCCGGACTGAAGCTTTCTTT
-	TRBJ1-5	TRBV6-1	-	CASSEGYANQPQHF	TGTGCCAGCAGTGAAGGGTATGCGAATCAGCCCCAGCATTTT
TRBD1	TRBJ1-3	TRBV5-1	-	CASSRDRGLSGNTIYF	TGCGCCAGCAGCCGGGACAGGGGATTATCTGGAAACACCATATATTTT
-	TRBJ2-6	TRBV19	few	CASSPRAGANVLTF	TGTGCCAGTAGTCCCAGGGCTGGGGCCAACGTCCTGACTTTC
-	TRBJ1-4	TRBV6-5	-	CASSRGTLDEKLFF	TGTGCCAGCAGTCGCGGGACTCTCGACGAAAAACTGTTTTTT
-	TRBJ1-1	TRBV6-6	few	CASSYFGVNTEAFF	TGTGCCAGCAGTTACTTCGGGGTGAACACTGAAGCTTTCTTT
-	TRBJ1-6	TRBV9	once	CASSVDQGNSPLHF	TGTGCCAGCAGCGTAGACCAGGGTAATTCACCCCTCCACTTT
TRBD1	TRBJ1-2	TRBV2	-	CASSATGGAGYTF	TGTGCCAGCAGCGCGACAGGGGGAGCTGGCTACACCTTC
TRBD2	TRBJ2-7	TRBV6-5	-	CASSLGLAGTYEQYF	TGTGCCAGCAGCCTTGGACTAGCGGGGACCTACGAGCAGTACTTC
TRBD1	TRBJ1-6	TRBV7-9	-	CASSQDRGRSPLHF	TGTGCCAGCAGCCAGGACAGGGGGCGGTCACCCCTCCACTTT
TRBD1	TRBJ1-1	TRBV5-6	-	CASSTGQGNTEAFF	TGTGCCAGCAGCACGGGACAGGGGAACACTGAAGCTTTCTTT
-	TRBJ2-7	TRBV15	once	CATSREGGSYEQYF	TGTGCCACCAGCAGAGAAGGGGGCTCCTACGAGCAGTACTTC
TRBD1	TRBJ2-7	TRBV10-3	-	CAISEGQGAEEQYF	TGTGCCATCTCGGAGGGACAGGGGGCGGAGGAGCAGTACTTC
-	TRBJ1-5	TRBV9	-	CASSRERWSNQPQHF	TGTGCCAGCAGCAGAGAGAGGTGGAGCAATCAGCCCCAGCATTTT
-	TRBJ1-1	TRBV27	-	CASTPQGRNTEAFF	TGTGCCAGCACCCCCCAGGGAAGAAACACTGAAGCTTTCTTT
TRBD1	TRBJ2-7	TRBV18	once	CASSPFETGTYEQYF	TGTGCCAGCTCACCATTCGAGACAGGGACCTACGAGCAGTACTTC
-	TRBJ2-1	TRBV4-3	-	CASSQVGLYNEQFF	TGCGCCAGCAGCCAAGTGGGACTCTACAATGAGCAGTTCTTC
-	TRBJ1-2	TRBV9	few	CASSPGQWNNYGYTF	TGTGCCAGCAGCCCCGGACAGTGGAACAACTATGGCTACACCTTC
-	TRBJ2-5	TRBV20-1	-	CSARVVETQYF	TGCAGTGCTAGAGTAGTGGAGACCCAGTACTTC
-	TRBJ1-5	TRBV6-6	-	CASSSQVSKGNQPQHF	TGTGCCAGCAGCTCCCAAGTTAGCAAGGGGAATCAGCCCCAGCATTTT
TRBD1	TRBJ2-7	TRBV7-9	-	CASWDRRGEQYF	TGTGCCAGCTGGGACAGACGGGGCGAGCAGTACTTC
-	TRBJ1-1	TRBV29-1	-	CSVDKGGNTEAFF	TGCAGCGTTGATAAAGGAGGAAACACTGAAGCTTTCTTT
TRBD2	TRBJ2-1	TRBV7-9	few	CASSDRTSGPGHEQFF	TGTGCCAGCAGCGACCGGACTAGCGGCCCCGGGCATGAGCAGTTCTTC
-	TRBJ1-1	TRBV9	few	CASSVVARNTEAFF	TGTGCCAGCAGCGTAGTAGCAAGGAACACTGAAGCTTTCTTT
-	TRBJ2-3	TRBV2	once	CASSERGSRGASGTQYF	TGTGCCAGCAGTGAACGTGGAAGTCGTGGAGCAAGTGGTACGCAGTATTTT
-	TRBJ2-1	TRBV7-9	-	CASSLKGLAGEQFF	TGTGCCAGCAGCTTAAAAGGGCTAGCCGGTGAGCAGTTCTTC
TRBD2	TRBJ2-5	TRBV7-3	-	CASSPGGYQETQYF	TGTGCCAGCAGCCCCGGGGGGTACCAAGAGACCCAGTACTTC
TRBD1	TRBJ1-1	TRBV11-2	-	CASRAGTGLHGNTEAFF	TGTGCCAGCAGGGCCGGGACAGGGCTCCATGGGAACACTGAAGCTTTCTTT
TRBD1	TRBJ1-6	TRBV2	-	CASSRQGRDTLNNSPLHF	TGTGCCAGCAGTCGACAGGGGCGGGATACTCTTAATAATTCACCCCTCCACTTT
-	TRBJ2-7	TRBV19	-	CASSVPEGGRYEQYF	TGTGCCAGTAGTGTCCCCGAGGGAGGAAGGTACGAGCAGTACTTC
-	TRBJ1-2	TRBV10-3	-	CAISVAGIGYTF	TGTGCCATCAGCGTCGCGGGGATTGGCTACACCTTC
TRBD1	TRBJ1-2	TRBV7-9	-	CSSSSRDRGFGGYTF	TGTTCCAGCAGCTCCCGGGACAGGGGATTTGGTGGCTACACCTTC
TRBD1	TRBJ2-1	TRBV27	-	CASCIRDRGYNEQFF	TGTGCCAGCTGCATCAGGGACAGGGGGTACAATGAGCAGTTCTTC
-	TRBJ2-7	TRBV13	-	CASSLRAGVNF	TGTGCCAGCAGCTTAAGAGCCGGGGTAAACTTC